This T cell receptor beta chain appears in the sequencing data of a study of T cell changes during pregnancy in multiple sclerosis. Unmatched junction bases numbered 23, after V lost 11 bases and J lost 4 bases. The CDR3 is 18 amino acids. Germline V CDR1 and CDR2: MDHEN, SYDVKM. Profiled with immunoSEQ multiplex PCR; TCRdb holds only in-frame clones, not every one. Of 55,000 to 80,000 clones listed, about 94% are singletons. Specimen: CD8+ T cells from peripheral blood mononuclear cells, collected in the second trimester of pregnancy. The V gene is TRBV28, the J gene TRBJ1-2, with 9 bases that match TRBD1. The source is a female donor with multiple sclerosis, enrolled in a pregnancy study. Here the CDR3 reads CAAYDVVLQGARVYGYTF. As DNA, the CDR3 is TGTGCCGCTTATGACGTCGTATTACAGGGGGCGCGGGTCTATGGCTACACCTTC.